This TCR beta chain was documented in a study of molecular identifiers for immune sequencing clone quantification (dated by TCRdb to about 2018). With regard to the full study: For a replicate experiment, RNA from about 20,000 or 100,000 naive CD8 T cells was divided into five aliquots, of which four were sequenced. CD8 T cells were used in a methods study to benchmark molecular-identifier clustering-based TCR repertoire sequencing (MIDCIRS) and TCR RNA copy counting.

Libraries of naive CD8 T cells were generated from about 20,000 to 1,000,000 sorted cells, with 10%, 30% or 50% of the purified RNA used. On a BD FACSAria II, naive CD8 T cells were FACS-sorted as CD8+CD4-CCR7+CD45RA+ and collected into RLT Plus buffer. To test detection sensitivity, Jurkat RNA equal to ten TCR copies was added to samples of about 20,000-1,100,000 naive CD8 T cells. CD8 T cells were enriched with RosetteSep CD8+ T Cell Enrichment Cocktail and Ficoll-Paque, followed by ACK red cell lysis. CDR1 and CDR2, per the germline V gene, are SGHRS and YFSETQ. Trimming takes 3 bases from V and 0 bases from J, and the germline ends sit 15 bases apart. The CDR3 holds 16 amino acids from the cysteine to the phenylalanine. Of the read, only the CDR3 DNA is kept; its 48 bases are in frame from base 1. Findings and caveats that apply to the study as a whole: In CMV-specific effector cells, over 99% of molecules were held by clones above 20 RNA copies, whereas under 1% of molecules were held by such clones in naive cells. Highly expanded clone sizes could be underestimated because identical TCR molecules may share a barcode. About 3 recovered TCR RNA copies per cell were obtained by modeling, versus approximately 9 by digital PCR, implying a capture efficiency of roughly 32%. Spiked-in Jurkat TCR RNA equivalent to a single cell was reported to be detectable even among approximately 1 million naive CD8 T cells. Spiked-in Jurkat TCR RNA (approximately 10 copies' worth), which is not part of the donor repertoire, was contained in the naive libraries. When barcode sub-clustering was omitted, TCR diversity was inflated by chimeric consensus sequences, with chimeras reaching as high as 47%.

This clonotype has more than one count but fewer than ten. Which antigen it targets is not known. Base qualities are not provided; no much larger clone lies one nucleotide away. The library was prepared using PCR. Data came from a NextSeq 500. Bulk TCR libraries were made following a previously described method, with the TCR primers given in Table S5. Purification of total RNA was performed with the Qiagen AllPrep DNA/RNA kit. Before analysis, reads from multiple sequencing runs of the same library were pooled. The authors' analysis ran thus. Reads were retained only if an exact TCR constant sequence was present, and the retained reads were trimmed to 150 nt and grouped according to their 12-nt molecular barcodes. Reads in each barcode group were sub-clustered using a 15% Levenshtein threshold, and a quality-weighted consensus sequence was built for each RNA molecule. Non-functional sequences were filtered out, along with any lower-count sequence sitting one edit away from another sequence. Based on fitting two negative binomial distributions, any barcode sub-cluster with under 20% of the maximum read count was discarded. TCRdb reran the public reads through fastp at Q25 and MiXCR, keeping productive beta chains. Every distinct CDR3 protein forms one entry, paired with its most common genes and DNA. What appears here as the V and J calls and clone size reflects TCRdb's work, not the paper's. The sample includes hundreds of thousands of distinct CDR3 sequences, with over 25% observed a single time. Roughly 0.83% of the sample is held by the ten biggest clonotypes.

This chain is built from TRBV5-1 and TRBJ1-1; no confident D gene assignment can be made. Sequenced material: naive CD8+ T cells from blood, with Jurkat cell RNA spiked in. The cell subset or site label here, explained by the study, means: FACS-sorted CD8+CD4-CCR7+CD45RA+ naive T cells. This sequence originates from a human donor in good health. Some libraries in this study had Jurkat cell RNA spiked in. The bases read TGCGCCAGCAGCTGGACGGTGAGGAGCGTGAACACTGAAGCTTTCTTT. Translated, it gives CASSWTVRSVNTEAFF.